This entry lists 21 T cell receptor beta chains sequenced from one sample in a study of blood T cells in healthy people across ages. Through a sample-barcoded 5' primer and a J-beta primer mix, a second PCR was run for 7 to 11 cycles. TCRdb reprocessed the 5' RACE reads via MiXCR and lists one record per CDR3 protein. The table includes about 680,000 distinct CDR3 sequences, around 49% detected once. Specimen: blood. All receptors derive from a woman aged 55-75 years in good health.

This clonotype occurred a few times. This chain links TRBV29-1 with TRBJ2-5; TRBD1 or TRBD2 may be the D gene (7 bases each). The J call may not be correct, given that the DNA end is closer to TRBJ2-7. This CDR3 is built from 14 residues. CDR1 is SQVTM, CDR2 ANQGSEA, per germline. CDR3 sequence (DNA): TGCAGCGCCACGTCGGGCACAGGGGAGGGCGAGCAGTACTTC. As protein: CSATSGTGEGEQYF.

In its sample, this clonotype was seen a few times. The chain recombines TRBV5-1 with TRBJ2-5; 10 nucleotides agree with TRBD2. V lost 0 bases to trimming and J lost 5 bases; unmatched junction nucleotides: 7. The CDR3 covers 16 residues. Germline V CDR1 and CDR2: SGHRS, YFSETQ. CDR3 nucleotides: TGCGCCAGCAGCTTGGTGGCTAGCGGGAGAACGGAGACCCAGTACTTC. This gives the protein CASSLVASGRTETQYF.

The chain uses TRBV28 and TRBJ2-3; 7 bases align to TRBD2. The CDR3 sequence is 17 residues long. Germline V CDR1 and CDR2: MDHEN, SYDVKM. Trimming at V came to 0 bases and at J to 1 base, leaving 7 bases not matched to a gene. The CDR3: CASSLWGRERGTDTQYF. CDR3 sequence (DNA): TGTGCCAGCAGTTTATGGGGGCGGGAGAGAGGCACAGATACGCAGTATTTT.

The V and J genes are TRBV7-3 and TRBJ2-7, with 9 bases fitting TRBD1. The CDR3 runs to 16 residues. The germline CDR1 and CDR2 sequences are SGHTA and FQGTGA. After removal of 1 base from V and 6 bases from J, the junction contained 10 bases not matched to a gene. CDR3 in DNA: TGTGCCAGCAGCTTAATACCGAGGACAGGGGTGAGCGAGCAGTACTTC. Protein: CASSLIPRTGVSEQYF.

Concerning this clonotype: Given a much more abundant clone one base away, this may be a read error. The CDR3 region is CNVGGGTARRSSYEQYF. In DNA form, the CDR3 reads TGCAACGTTGGTGGCGGGACCGCGCGGCGTAGCTCCTACGAGCAGTACTTC. The genes are TRBV29-1 and TRBJ2-7; D is perhaps TRBD2 (6 bases). Germline assignment: CDR1 SQVTM and CDR2 ANQGSEA. This CDR3 has 17 residues.

The chain recombines TRBV14 with TRBJ2-7; no clear D gene. Trimming shortened V by 0 bases and J by 11 bases, and 11 bases separated the two germline ends. CDR1 is SGHDN, CDR2 FVKESK, per germline. The CDR3 extends over 12 amino acids. The CDR3 DNA reads as TGTGCCAGCAGCCAAGAGGGCCCGAAGAAGTACTTC. It codes for CASSQEGPKKYF.

This clonotype was seen more than once but under ten times. The rearrangement joins TRBV7-2 to TRBJ2-5; 7 nucleotides agree with TRBD2. V lost 6 bases and J lost 4; bases outside the gene matches: 11. Per germline, CDR1 SGHTA and CDR2 FQGNSA. The CDR3 length is 15 residues. The CDR3: CASRLPHAGVETQYF. The CDR3 nucleotides are TGTGCCAGCAGGCTACCCCACGCGGGAGTAGAGACCCAGTACTTC.

This clonotype appeared a single time. The V and J genes are TRBV12-3 or TRBV12-4 and TRBJ1-2; D may be TRBD1 (6 bases). V was shortened by 2 bases and J by 5 bases, with 15 bases between the two germline ends. The CDR3 extends over 15 amino acids. The CDR3 spells CASSLPNRVGYGYTF. CDR3 coding DNA: TGTGCCAGCAGTTTACCTAACAGGGTTGGGTATGGCTACACCTTC.

The chain combines TRBV12-3 or TRBV12-4 with TRBJ2-7, with TRBD2 as a possible D gene (7 bases). Trimming took off 8 bases at V and 4 bases at J, with 18 bases between the two ends. The CDR3 loop spans 14 amino acids. Here the CDR3 DNA reads TGTGCCAGCTCCAGGGAGGGGGGACTTTACGAGCAGTACTTC. It encodes CASSREGGLYEQYF.

The chain is built from TRBV20-1 and TRBJ1-6; D gene unclear. The V end was cut by 0 bases, the J end by 4 bases, with 13 bases between. This CDR3 region has 16 residues. Germline values: CDR1 DFQATT, CDR2 SNEGSKA (reference sequence). CDR3 region: CSARDRGSGYNSPLHF. CDR3 DNA sequence: TGCAGTGCTAGAGATCGTGGATCCGGGTATAATTCACCCCTCCACTTT.

This clonotype was seen more than once but under ten times. V is TRBV7-2 and J is TRBJ1-2, with D unclear. V was pared by 1 base and J by 5 bases, with 8 bases between. The V gene's germline CDR1 is SGHTA and CDR2 FQGNSA. This CDR3 has 13 amino acids. CDR3 loop: CASSLGRLYGYTF. In DNA form, the CDR3 reads TGTGCCAGCAGCTTAGGGCGGCTATATGGCTACACCTTC.

This sequence joins TRBV18 and TRBJ2-3; no clear D gene. V was shortened by 3 bases and J by 0 bases, with 7 bases between the two germline ends. Germline V gives CDR1 KGHSH, CDR2 LQKENI. The CDR3 loop spans 14 amino acids. DNA for the CDR3: TGTGCCAGCTCACCTCTTACTAGCACAGATACGCAGTATTTT. It encodes CASSPLTSTDTQYF. Supplemented by reference TRBV18 and TRBJ2-3, the full variable domain reads NAGVMQNPRHLVRRRGQEARLRCSPMKGHSHVYWYRQLPEEGLKFMVYLQKENIIDESGMPKERFSAEFPKEGPSILRIQQVVRGDSAAYFCASSPLTSTDTQYFGPGTRLTVL.

The rearrangement links TRBV9 to TRBJ2-7, with a weak D call TRBD1 (6 bases). There are 16 residues in the CDR3. The germline V and J ends were trimmed by 0 bases and 2 bases, with 15 bases remaining between them. Germline V CDR1 and CDR2: SGDLS, YYNGEE. The CDR3 region is CASSVGRGFGAYEQYF. In DNA, the CDR3 is TGTGCCAGCAGCGTAGGCAGGGGATTTGGAGCCTACGAGCAGTACTTC.

This chain links TRBV30 with TRBJ1-1; D call uncertain. The germline V gene has CDR1 GTSNPN and CDR2 SVGIG (reference sequence). The V end lost 0 bases, the J end lost 4 bases, and 6 bases lay between the germline ends. The CDR3 has 12 amino acids. The CDR3 reads CAWSVHGTEAFF. DNA of the CDR3: TGTGCCTGGAGTGTACATGGCACTGAAGCTTTCTTT.

The genes are TRBV6-5 and TRBJ2-2; no reliable D call. Germline loops: CDR1 MNHEY, CDR2 SVGAGI. This CDR3 comprises 12 residues. V gave up 6 bases and J gave up 3 bases, with 5 bases separating them. The CDR3 spells CASRGYTGELFF. As DNA, the CDR3 is TGTGCCAGCAGGGGATACACCGGGGAGCTGTTTTTT.

The CDR3: CASSAVLGVGANVLTF. CDR3 DNA sequence: TGTGCCAGCAGTGCTGTCTTGGGGGTCGGGGCCAACGTCCTGACTTTC. The genes are TRBV25-1 and TRBJ2-6, with D perhaps assigned TRBD1 or TRBD2 (5 bases each). With 4 bases removed from V and 4 bases from J, the gap between germline ends came to 14 bases. The CDR3 sequence is 16 residues long. Germline V gene data show CDR1 as MGHDK and CDR2 as SYGVNS.

The chain combines TRBV4-1 with TRBJ2-1, with a possible D match to TRBD1 (5 bases). The CDR3 totals 15 residues. V dropped 1 base and J dropped 3 bases, with 10 bases sitting between them. Germline values: CDR1 MGHRA, CDR2 YSYEKL. CDR3 nucleotide sequence: TGCGCCAGCAGCCAAGCAGGGCGGAGCTACAATGAGCAGTTCTTC. This codes for CASSQAGRSYNEQFF.

Many counts were recorded for this clonotype. The chain is built from TRBV28 and TRBJ2-7, with TRBD1 identical over 9 bases. The J segment lost 1 base and the V segment lost 7 bases, leaving 8 bases of the junction unmatched. Germline CDR1 and CDR2: MDHEN and SYDVKM. The CDR3 extends over 15 amino acids. The CDR3: CASTLRTGVSYEQYF. In DNA, the CDR3 is TGTGCCAGCACCTTGAGGACAGGGGTTTCCTACGAGCAGTACTTC.

This chain links TRBV7-9 with TRBJ1-2; 7 bases map to TRBD1. V shed 11 bases, J shed 6 bases, and the junction held 21 bases outside the gene matches. The CDR3 is 16 amino acids. Germline V CDR1 and CDR2: SEHNR, FQNEAQ (reference sequence). CDR3 protein: CAGNRGLIKDSDGYTF. CDR3 nucleotides: TGTGCCGGCAACAGGGGCTTGATTAAGGACAGCGATGGCTACACCTTC.

The chain carries TRBV29-1 and TRBJ1-1, with 10 bases fitting TRBD1. CDR3 length: 13 residues. V lost 6 bases to trimming and J lost 8 bases; unmatched junction nucleotides: 9. The germline V gene has CDR1 SQVTM and CDR2 ANQGSEA. The CDR3 here is CSVPGTGVSEAFF. CDR3 DNA sequence: TGCAGCGTGCCCGGGACAGGGGTCTCGGAAGCTTTCTTT.

The V and J genes are TRBV7-2 and TRBJ2-5; the match to TRBD2 covers 7 bases. CDR3 length equals 13 residues. The trim removed 5 bases at V and 2 bases at J, leaving 2 bases unmatched. Germline CDR1 SGHTA, CDR2 FQGNSA. The CDR3 sequence is CASSGRVQETQYF. CDR3 in DNA: TGTGCCAGCAGCGGGAGGGTTCAAGAGACCCAGTACTTC.